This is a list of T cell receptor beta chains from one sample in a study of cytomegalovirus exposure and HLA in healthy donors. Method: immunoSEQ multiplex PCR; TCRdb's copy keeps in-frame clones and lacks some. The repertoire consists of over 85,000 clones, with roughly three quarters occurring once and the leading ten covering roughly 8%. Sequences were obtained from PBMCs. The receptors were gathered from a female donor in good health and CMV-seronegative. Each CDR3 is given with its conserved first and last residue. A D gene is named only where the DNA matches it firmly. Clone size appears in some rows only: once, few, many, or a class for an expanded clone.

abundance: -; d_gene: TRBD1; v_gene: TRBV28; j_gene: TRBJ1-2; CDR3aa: CASSSGQGAVGYTF; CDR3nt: TGTGCCAGCAGTTCGGGACAGGGGGCGGTGGGCTACACCTTC
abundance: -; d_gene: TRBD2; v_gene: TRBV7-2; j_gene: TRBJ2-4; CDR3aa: CASSLEASGNIQYF; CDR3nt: TGTGCCAGCAGCTTAGAGGCTAGCGGGAACATTCAGTACTTC
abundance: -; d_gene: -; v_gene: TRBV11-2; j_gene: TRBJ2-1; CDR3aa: CASSLSDGTGGEQFF; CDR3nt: TGTGCCAGCAGCCTATCGGATGGGACCGGGGGTGAGCAGTTCTTC
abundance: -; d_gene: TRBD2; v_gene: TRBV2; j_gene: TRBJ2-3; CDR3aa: CASRETSGRAGTQYF; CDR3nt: TGTGCCAGCAGAGAAACTAGCGGGAGGGCCGGTACGCAGTATTTT
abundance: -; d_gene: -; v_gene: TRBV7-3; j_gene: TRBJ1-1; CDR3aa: CASSLTPGEVTEAFF; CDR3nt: TGTGCCAGCAGCTTAACCCCAGGGGAAGTGACTGAAGCTTTCTTT
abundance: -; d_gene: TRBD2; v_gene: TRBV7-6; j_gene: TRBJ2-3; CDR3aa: CASSSQREGLSDTQYF; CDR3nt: TGTGCCAGCAGCTCGCAGCGGGAGGGCCTCTCAGATACGCAGTATTTT
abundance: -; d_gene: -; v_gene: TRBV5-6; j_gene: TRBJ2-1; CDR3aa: CASSFYSGVSYNEQFF; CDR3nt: TGTGCCAGCAGCTTTTATAGCGGAGTATCCTACAATGAGCAGTTCTTC
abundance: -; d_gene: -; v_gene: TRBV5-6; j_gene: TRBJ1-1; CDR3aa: CASSLAGGRGTEAFF; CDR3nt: TGTGCCAGCAGCTTGGCGGGGGGTAGGGGAACTGAAGCTTTCTTT
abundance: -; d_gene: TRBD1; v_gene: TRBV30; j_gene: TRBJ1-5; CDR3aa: CAWTDRGGQPQHF; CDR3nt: TGTGCCTGGACTGACAGGGGGGGTCAGCCCCAGCATTTT
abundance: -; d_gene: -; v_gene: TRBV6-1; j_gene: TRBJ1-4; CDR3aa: CASGDPHNEKLFF; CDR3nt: TGTGCCAGCGGTGACCCACATAATGAAAAACTGTTTTTT
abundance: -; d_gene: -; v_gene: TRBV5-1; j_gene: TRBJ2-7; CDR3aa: CASSSTSGNYEQYF; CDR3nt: TGCGCCAGCAGCTCGACCTCGGGGAACTACGAGCAGTACTTC
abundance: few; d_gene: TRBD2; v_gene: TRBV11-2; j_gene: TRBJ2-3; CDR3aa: CASSSFGGVPDTQYF; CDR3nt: TGTGCCAGCAGTTCTTTTGGGGGGGTCCCAGATACGCAGTATTTT
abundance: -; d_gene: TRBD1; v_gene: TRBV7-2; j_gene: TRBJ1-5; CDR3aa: CASSRDRGGNQPQHF; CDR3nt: TGTGCCAGCAGCAGGGACAGGGGGGGAAATCAGCCCCAGCATTTT
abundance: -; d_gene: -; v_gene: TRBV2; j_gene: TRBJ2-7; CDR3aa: CASRLAQTYEQYF; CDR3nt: TGTGCCAGCCGGCTAGCCCAAACCTACGAGCAGTACTTC
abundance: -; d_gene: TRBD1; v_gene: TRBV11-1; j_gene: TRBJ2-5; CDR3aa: CASSQGTVQRGAQYF; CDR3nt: TGTGCCAGCAGCCAAGGGACAGTTCAGCGAGGGGCCCAGTACTTC
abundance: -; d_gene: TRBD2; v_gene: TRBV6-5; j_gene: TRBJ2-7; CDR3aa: CASSFGLAYEQYF; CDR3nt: TGTGCCAGCAGTTTTGGACTAGCGTACGAGCAGTACTTC
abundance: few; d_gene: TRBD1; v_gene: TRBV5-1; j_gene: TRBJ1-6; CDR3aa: CASSLDRARNSPLHF; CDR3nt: TGCGCCAGCAGCCTCGACAGGGCCAGGAATTCACCCCTCCACTTT
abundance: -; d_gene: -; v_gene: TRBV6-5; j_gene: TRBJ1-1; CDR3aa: CASNQPDSVEAFF; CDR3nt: TGTGCCAGCAACCAACCAGACAGCGTTGAAGCTTTCTTT
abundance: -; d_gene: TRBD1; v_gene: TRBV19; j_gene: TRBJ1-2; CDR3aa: CASNTPGAAGGAEQYGYTF; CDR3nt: TGTGCCAGTAATACACCCGGGGCGGCAGGGGGCGCGGAACAGTATGGCTACACCTTC
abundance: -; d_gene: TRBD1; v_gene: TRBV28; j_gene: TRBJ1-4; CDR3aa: CASSTPGQGASEKLFF; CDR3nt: TGTGCCAGCAGTACTCCGGGACAGGGGGCGAGTGAAAAACTGTTTTTT
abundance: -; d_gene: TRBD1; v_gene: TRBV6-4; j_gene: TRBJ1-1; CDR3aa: CASRAGTGMTEAFF; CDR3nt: TGTGCCAGCAGGGCCGGGACAGGGATGACTGAAGCTTTCTTT
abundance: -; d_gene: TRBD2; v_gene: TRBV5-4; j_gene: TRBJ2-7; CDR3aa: CASSLGAGTSVTYEQYF; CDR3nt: TGTGCCAGCAGCTTGGGGGCCGGGACTAGCGTAACCTACGAGCAGTACTTC
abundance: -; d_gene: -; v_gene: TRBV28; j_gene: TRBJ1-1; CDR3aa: CASSSLGWGGGQITEAFF; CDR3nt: TGTGCCAGCAGTTCGCTGGGGTGGGGCGGGGGGCAGATCACTGAAGCTTTCTTT
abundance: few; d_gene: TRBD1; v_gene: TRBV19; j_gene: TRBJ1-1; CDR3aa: CASRQGNFALNYEAFF; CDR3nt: TGTGCCAGCAGACAGGGGAACTTCGCACTGAACTATGAAGCTTTCTTT
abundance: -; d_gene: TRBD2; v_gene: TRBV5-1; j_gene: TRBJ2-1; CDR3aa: CASSWTSGANEQFF; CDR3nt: TGCGCCAGCAGCTGGACTAGCGGGGCTAATGAGCAGTTCTTC
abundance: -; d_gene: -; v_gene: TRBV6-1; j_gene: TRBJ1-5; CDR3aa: CASSEVRKQPQHF; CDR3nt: TGTGCCAGCAGTGAAGTGAGAAAACAGCCCCAGCATTTT
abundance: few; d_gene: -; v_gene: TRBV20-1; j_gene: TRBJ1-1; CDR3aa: CSGTANTEAFF; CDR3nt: TGCAGTGGGACAGCCAACACTGAAGCTTTCTTT
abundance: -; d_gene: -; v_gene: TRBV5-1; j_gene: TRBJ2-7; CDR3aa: CASSLAVENYEQYF; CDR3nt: TGCGCCAGCAGCTTGGCGGTCGAGAACTACGAGCAGTACTTC
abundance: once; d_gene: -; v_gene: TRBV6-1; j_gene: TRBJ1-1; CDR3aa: CASSERGLEAFF; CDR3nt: TGTGCCAGCAGTGAACGGGGACTTGAAGCTTTCTTT
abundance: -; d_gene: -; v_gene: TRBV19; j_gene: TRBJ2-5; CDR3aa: CASSIDGLAETQYF; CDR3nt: TGTGCCAGTAGTATAGATGGGCTAGCTGAGACCCAGTACTTC
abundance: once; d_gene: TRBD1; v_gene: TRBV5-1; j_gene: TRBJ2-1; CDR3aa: CASSYGTGGTSYNEQFF; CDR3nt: TGCGCCAGCAGCTACGGGACAGGGGGTACCTCCTACAATGAGCAGTTCTTC
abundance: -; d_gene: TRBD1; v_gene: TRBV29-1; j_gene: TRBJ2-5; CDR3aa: CSVEADRGETQYF; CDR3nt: TGCAGCGTTGAAGCGGACAGGGGGGAGACCCAGTACTTC
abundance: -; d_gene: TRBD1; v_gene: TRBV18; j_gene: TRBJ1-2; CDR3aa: CASSPPGTVANYGYTF; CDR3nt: TGTGCCAGCTCACCCCCCGGGACAGTAGCAAACTATGGCTACACCTTC
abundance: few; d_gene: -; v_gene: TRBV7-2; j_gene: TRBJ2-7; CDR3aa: CASSLAGQGRYEQYF; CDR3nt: TGTGCCAGCAGCTTAGCAGGCCAGGGCCGCTACGAGCAGTACTTC
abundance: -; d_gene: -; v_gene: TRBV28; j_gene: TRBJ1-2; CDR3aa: CASSLLSRDGYTF; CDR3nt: TGTGCCAGCAGTTTATTAAGCAGGGATGGCTACACCTTC
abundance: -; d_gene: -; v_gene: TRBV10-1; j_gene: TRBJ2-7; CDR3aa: CASSETAYEQYF; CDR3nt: TGCGCCAGCAGTGAGACAGCCTACGAGCAGTACTTC
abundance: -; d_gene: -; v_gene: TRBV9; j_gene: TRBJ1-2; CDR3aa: CASSVGELRYGYTF; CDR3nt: TGTGCCAGCAGCGTAGGAGAACTACGATATGGCTACACCTTC
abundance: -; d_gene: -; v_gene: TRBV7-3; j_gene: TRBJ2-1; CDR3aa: CASSSQGGYNEQFF; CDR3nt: TGTGCCAGCAGCTCCCAAGGGGGTTACAATGAGCAGTTCTTC
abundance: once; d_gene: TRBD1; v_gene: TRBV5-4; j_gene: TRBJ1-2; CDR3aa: CASSRESGTGEFYYGYTF; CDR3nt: TGTGCCAGCAGCCGCGAGTCTGGGACAGGGGAATTTTACTATGGCTACACCTTC
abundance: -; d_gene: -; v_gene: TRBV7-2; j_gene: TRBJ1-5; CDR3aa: CASSLTGRQPQHF; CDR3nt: TGTGCCAGCAGCCTCACAGGGCGCCAGCCCCAGCATTTT
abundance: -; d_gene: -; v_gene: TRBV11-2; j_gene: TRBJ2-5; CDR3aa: CASSLGEPQYF; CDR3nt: TGTGCCAGCAGCTTAGGCGAGCCCCAGTACTTC
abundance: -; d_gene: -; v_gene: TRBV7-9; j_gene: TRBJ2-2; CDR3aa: CASSTGPNTGELFF; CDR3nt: TGTGCCAGCAGCACAGGACCCAACACCGGGGAGCTGTTTTTT